These T cell receptor beta chains were read from a single sample in a study of beta chain features in type 1 diabetes. The table came from immunoSEQ multiplex PCR; TCRdb's copy has only in-frame clones and leaves some out. Here the sample spans about 360,000 clones, roughly 13% being singletons. Sequencing input: naive CD4+ T cells from blood. The receptors here all came from a woman aged 18-29 years with type 1 diabetes. Both conserved end residues are part of each CDR3. A D gene is named only where the DNA matches it firmly. The size field is filled for only some rows; it gives once, few, many or a size class.

TRBV28	few	TRBD1	TRBJ2-1	TGTGCCAGCAGTGCCCAGGGGGTAGCGCAGTTCTTC	CASSAQGVAQFF
TRBV5-1	.	.	TRBJ2-7	TGCGCCAGCAGCTTGGCATCCGGGAATTCCTACGAGCAGTACTTC	CASSLASGNSYEQYF
TRBV7-3	.	TRBD2	TRBJ2-1	TGTGCCAGCAGCCTGACGGGGAGCGGGGGATACAATGAGCAGTTCTTC	CASSLTGSGGYNEQFF
TRBV9	.	TRBD1	TRBJ2-3	TGTGCCAGCAGCGTTAGACAGGGACCGCTCGTCCATACGCAGTATTTT	CASSVRQGPLVHTQYF
TRBV25-1	.	.	TRBJ1-1	TGTGCCAGCAGTGAATCCCAGGGCTTGACCACTGAAGCTTTCTTT	CASSESQGLTTEAFF
TRBV7-2	few	.	TRBJ2-4	TGTGCCAGCAGCGTGGGGGCTTACATTCAGTACTTC	CASSVGAYIQYF
TRBV7-9	few	TRBD1	TRBJ1-2	TGTGCCAGCAGCCCGGGACAGGGAGCCTATGGCTACACCTTC	CASSPGQGAYGYTF
TRBV18	.	TRBD2	TRBJ2-5	TGTGCCAGCTCACCACCGGGGGGGTCCTACCAAGAGACCCAGTACTTC	CASSPPGGSYQETQYF
TRBV7-7	.	.	TRBJ1-2	TGTGCCAGCAACCGGAGGCCGGTCTATGGCTACACCTTC	CASNRRPVYGYTF
TRBV4-3	.	TRBD2	TRBJ2-5	TGCGCCAGCAGGCCTAGCGGGAACCGTCAAGAGACCCAGTACTTC	CASRPSGNRQETQYF
TRBV2	few	TRBD2	TRBJ2-5	TGTGCCAGCAGTGAAGAACTAGCGGGGCAAGAGACCCAGTACTTC	CASSEELAGQETQYF
TRBV14	few	.	TRBJ1-4	TGTGCCAGCAGCCGGGGACAACAGGGTCATGAAAAACTGTTTTTT	CASSRGQQGHEKLFF